This T cell receptor beta chain was recovered during a study of blood T cell repertoires in COVID-19. At the level of the study: Acute and convalescent COVID-19 specimens originated in the United States, Italy and Spain.

Authors' analysis steps: The authors estimated nucleated cell counts from reference gene primer amplification. Clones were sequenced by immunoSEQ multiplex PCR, and TCRdb holds only the in-frame ones, with some missing. Clone size and the V and J calls come from that table; the DNA yielded D and trimming. The sample lists over 150,000 clones; around 84% were seen once. In germline, CDR1 is MDHEN, CDR2 SYDVKM. The CDR3 has 15 amino acids. Trimming stripped 6 bases from V and 4 bases from J, with 16 bases between. The chain employs TRBV28 and TRBJ1-3; unclear D gene. The TCR originated in a man aged 40-49 years with active or convalescent COVID-19. Sequenced material: peripheral blood. Here the CDR3 reads CASSSHGGLGNTIYF. DNA for the CDR3: TGTGCCAGCAGCTCGCACGGAGGGTTGGGAAACACCATATATTTT.